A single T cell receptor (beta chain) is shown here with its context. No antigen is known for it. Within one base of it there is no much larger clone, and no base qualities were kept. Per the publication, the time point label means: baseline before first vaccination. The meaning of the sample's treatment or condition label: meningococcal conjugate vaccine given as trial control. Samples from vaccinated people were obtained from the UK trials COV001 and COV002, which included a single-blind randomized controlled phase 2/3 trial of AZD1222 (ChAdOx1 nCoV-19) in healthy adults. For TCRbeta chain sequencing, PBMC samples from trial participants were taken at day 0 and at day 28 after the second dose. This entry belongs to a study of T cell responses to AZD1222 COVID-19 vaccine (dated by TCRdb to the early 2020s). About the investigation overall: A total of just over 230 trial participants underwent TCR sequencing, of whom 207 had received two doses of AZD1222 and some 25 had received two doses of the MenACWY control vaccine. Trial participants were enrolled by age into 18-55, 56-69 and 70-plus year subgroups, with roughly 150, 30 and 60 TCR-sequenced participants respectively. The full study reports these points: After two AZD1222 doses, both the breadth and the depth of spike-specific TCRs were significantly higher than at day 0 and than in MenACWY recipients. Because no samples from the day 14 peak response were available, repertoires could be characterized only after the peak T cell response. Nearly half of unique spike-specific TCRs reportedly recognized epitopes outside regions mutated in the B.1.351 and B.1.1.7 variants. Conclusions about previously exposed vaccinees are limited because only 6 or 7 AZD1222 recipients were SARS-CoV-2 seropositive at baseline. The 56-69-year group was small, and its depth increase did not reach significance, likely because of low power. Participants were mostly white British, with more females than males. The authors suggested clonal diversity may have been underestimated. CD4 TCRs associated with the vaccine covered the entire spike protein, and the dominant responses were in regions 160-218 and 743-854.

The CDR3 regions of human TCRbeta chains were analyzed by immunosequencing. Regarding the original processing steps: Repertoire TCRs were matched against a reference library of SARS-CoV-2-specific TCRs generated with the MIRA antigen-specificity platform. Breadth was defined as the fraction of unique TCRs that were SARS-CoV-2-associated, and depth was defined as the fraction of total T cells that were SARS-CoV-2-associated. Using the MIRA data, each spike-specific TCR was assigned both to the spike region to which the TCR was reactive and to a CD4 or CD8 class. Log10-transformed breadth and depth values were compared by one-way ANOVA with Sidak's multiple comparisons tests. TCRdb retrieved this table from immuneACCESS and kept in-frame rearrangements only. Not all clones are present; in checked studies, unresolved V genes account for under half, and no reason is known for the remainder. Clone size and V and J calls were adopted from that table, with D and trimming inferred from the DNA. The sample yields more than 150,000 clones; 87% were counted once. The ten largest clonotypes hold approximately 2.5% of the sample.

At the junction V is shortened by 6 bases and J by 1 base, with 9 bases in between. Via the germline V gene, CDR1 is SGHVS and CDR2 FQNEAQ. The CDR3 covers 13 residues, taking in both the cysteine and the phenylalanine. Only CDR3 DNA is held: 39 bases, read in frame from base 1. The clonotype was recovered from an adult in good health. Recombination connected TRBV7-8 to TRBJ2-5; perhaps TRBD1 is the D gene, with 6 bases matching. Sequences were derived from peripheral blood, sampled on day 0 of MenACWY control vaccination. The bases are TGTGCCAGCAGTCCGGACAGCCAAGAGACCCAGTACTTC. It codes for CASSPDSQETQYF.